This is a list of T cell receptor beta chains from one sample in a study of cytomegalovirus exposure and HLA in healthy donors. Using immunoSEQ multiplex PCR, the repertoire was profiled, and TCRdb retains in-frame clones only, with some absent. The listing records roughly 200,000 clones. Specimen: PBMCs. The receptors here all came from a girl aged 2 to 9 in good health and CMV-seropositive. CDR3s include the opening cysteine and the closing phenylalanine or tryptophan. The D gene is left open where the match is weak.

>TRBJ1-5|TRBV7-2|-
CASSLEGGLNQPQHF
TGTGCCAGCAGCTTAGAGGGAGGACTTAATCAGCCCCAGCATTTT
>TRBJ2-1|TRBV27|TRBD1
CASSPRTGEGNEQFF
TGTGCCAGCAGTCCCAGGACAGGGGAGGGCAATGAGCAGTTCTTC
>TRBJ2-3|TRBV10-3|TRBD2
CAISRVGGSTDTQYF
TGTGCCATCAGCCGAGTTGGCGGGAGTACAGATACGCAGTATTTT
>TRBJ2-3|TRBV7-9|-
CASSLAGAGDTQYF
TGTGCCAGCAGCTTAGCGGGAGCTGGAGATACGCAGTATTTT
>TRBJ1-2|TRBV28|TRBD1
CASSPPRTGNYGYTF
TGTGCCAGCAGTCCTCCAAGGACAGGGAACTATGGCTACACCTTC
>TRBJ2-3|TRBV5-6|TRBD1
CASSLGPTGGATDTQYF
TGTGCCAGCAGCTTGGGTCCGACAGGGGGCGCGACAGATACGCAGTATTTT
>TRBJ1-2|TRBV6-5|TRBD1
CASSYSSQGASYGYTF
TGTGCCAGCAGTTACTCGAGTCAGGGGGCCAGCTATGGCTACACCTTC
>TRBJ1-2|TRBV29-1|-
CSVWYGTYGYTF
TGCAGCGTTTGGTATGGGACTTATGGCTACACCTTC
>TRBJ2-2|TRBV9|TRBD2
CASSQEGLAGGTGELFF
TGTGCCAGCAGCCAGGAGGGTCTAGCGGGAGGGACCGGGGAGCTGTTTTTT
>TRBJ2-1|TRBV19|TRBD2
CASSRRPGLAGTSSYNEQFF
TGTGCCAGTAGTAGGAGACCGGGACTAGCTGGAACAAGCTCCTACAATGAGCAGTTCTTC
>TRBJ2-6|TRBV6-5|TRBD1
CASMTGGSGANVLTF
TGTGCCAGCATGACAGGGGGCTCTGGGGCCAACGTCCTGACTTTC
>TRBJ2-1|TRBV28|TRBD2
CASSLGLGLAVNNEQFF
TGTGCCAGCAGTTTAGGTCTGGGACTAGCGGTGAACAATGAGCAGTTCTTC
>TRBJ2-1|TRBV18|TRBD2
CASSPLTSGSYHNEQFF
TGTGCCAGCTCACCACTTACTAGCGGGAGTTACCACAATGAGCAGTTCTTC
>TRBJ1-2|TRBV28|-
CASSLFPAGSDYGYTF
TGTGCCAGCAGTTTATTCCCGGCGGGCTCGGACTATGGCTACACCTTC
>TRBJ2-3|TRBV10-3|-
CAISESGENTDTQYF
TGTGCCATCAGTGAGTCTGGGGAGAACACAGATACGCAGTATTTT
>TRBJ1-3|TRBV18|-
CASSPIEQLSGNTIYF
TGTGCCAGCTCACCGATCGAGCAACTATCTGGAAACACCATATATTTT
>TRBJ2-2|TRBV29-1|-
CSVRQTRTGELFF
TGCAGCGTCCGACAGACGCGGACCGGGGAGCTGTTTTTT
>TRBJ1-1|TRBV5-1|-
CASSLGGWTVNTEAFF
TGCGCCAGCAGCTTGGGGGGCTGGACAGTAAACACTGAAGCTTTCTTT
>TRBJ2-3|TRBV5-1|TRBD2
CASSLVLAGETDTQYF
TGCGCCAGCAGCTTGGTTTTAGCGGGAGAGACAGATACGCAGTATTTT
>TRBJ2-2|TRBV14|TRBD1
CASSQRQGHTGELFF
TGTGCCAGCAGCCAGAGACAGGGACACACCGGGGAGCTGTTTTTT
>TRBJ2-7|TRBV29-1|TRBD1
CSVLRAGGRYEQYF
TGCAGCGTCCTAAGGGCAGGGGGCCGGTACGAGCAGTACTTC
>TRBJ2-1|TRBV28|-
CASSDRSGLQFNEQFF
TGTGCCAGTAGCGACAGGAGCGGTCTACAGTTCAATGAGCAGTTCTTC
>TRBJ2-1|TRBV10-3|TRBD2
CAISDPWTSAGEQFF
TGTGCCATCAGTGACCCTTGGACTAGCGCCGGTGAGCAGTTCTTC
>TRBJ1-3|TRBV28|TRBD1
CASSSGGPGSNSGNTIYF
TGTGCCAGCAGTTCAGGGGGCCCGGGCTCAAACTCTGGAAACACCATATATTTT
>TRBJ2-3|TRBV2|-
CASSPGGTQYF
TGTGCCAGCAGTCCCGGGGGTACGCAGTATTTT
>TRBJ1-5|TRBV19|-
CAGRPQGTNQPQHF
TGTGCCGGTAGACCTCAGGGGACAAATCAGCCCCAGCATTTT
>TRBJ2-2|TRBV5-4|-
CASSLGPGGELFF
TGTGCCAGCAGCTTGGGTCCAGGAGGGGAGCTGTTTTTT
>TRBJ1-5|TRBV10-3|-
CAIGAELRQPQHF
TGTGCCATCGGGGCCGAACTGCGGCAGCCCCAGCATTTT
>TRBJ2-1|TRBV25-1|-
CASSSRRAQENEQFF
TGTGCCAGCAGTTCCCGGAGGGCCCAAGAAAATGAGCAGTTCTTC
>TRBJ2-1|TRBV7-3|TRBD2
CASSAKDTKRTSGSSEQFF
TGTGCCAGCAGCGCCAAGGACACGAAACGGACTAGCGGGAGCAGTGAGCAGTTCTTC
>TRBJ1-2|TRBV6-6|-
CASSYTEGSFYGYTF
TGTGCCAGCAGCTATACCGAGGGCTCCTTCTATGGCTACACCTTC
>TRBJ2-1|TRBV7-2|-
CASSLDPSNNEQFF
TGTGCCAGCAGCTTAGATCCTAGCAACAATGAGCAGTTCTTC
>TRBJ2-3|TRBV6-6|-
CASSYAREFTDTQYF
TGTGCCAGCAGTTACGCCCGGGAGTTCACAGATACGCAGTATTTT
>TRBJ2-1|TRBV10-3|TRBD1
CAINTIPGQGDNEQFF
TGTGCCATCAACACAATTCCGGGACAGGGGGACAATGAGCAGTTCTTC
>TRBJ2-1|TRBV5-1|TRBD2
CASSPWTSESNEQFF
TGCGCCAGCAGCCCCTGGACTAGCGAATCCAATGAGCAGTTCTTC
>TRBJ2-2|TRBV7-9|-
CASRGQGNTGELFF
TGTGCCAGCAGGGGGCAGGGTAACACCGGGGAGCTGTTTTTT
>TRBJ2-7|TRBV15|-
CATSRRVFYEQYF
TGTGCCACCAGCAGGAGGGTTTTCTACGAGCAGTACTTC
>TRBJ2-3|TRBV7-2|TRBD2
CASSSHSGRLAGETDTQYF
TGTGCCAGCAGCTCCCATTCCGGGCGCCTAGCGGGAGAGACAGATACGCAGTATTTT
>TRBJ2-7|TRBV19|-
CASREGNEQYF
TGTGCCAGTAGGGAGGGGAACGAGCAGTACTTC
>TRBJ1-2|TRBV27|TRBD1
CASSLRDRAPHTF
TGTGCCAGCAGTTTAAGGGACAGGGCCCCTCACACCTTC
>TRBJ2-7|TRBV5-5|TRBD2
CASSIGTSGSGEQYF
TGTGCCAGCAGCATTGGGACTAGCGGGAGTGGAGAGCAGTACTTC
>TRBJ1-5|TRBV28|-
CASSTSGKGGHQPQHF
TGTGCCAGCAGTACATCAGGGAAAGGTGGGCATCAGCCCCAGCATTTT